This T cell receptor (beta chain) was documented in a study of blood T cell repertoires in COVID-19. Study-wide background: T cells, B-cell-depleted T cells, or PBMCs provided the cDNA or gDNA that served as material.

Clones were read by immunoSEQ multiplex PCR, and TCRdb kept only the in-frame ones, dropping some. The table records approximately 280,000 clones, 88% of them present only once. The origin of this receptor is a man between 18 and 35 years old with active or convalescent COVID-19. Sequencing was carried out using peripheral blood.

In DNA, the CDR3 is TGTGCCACCAGTGAGTTGCCAGGTACCGGGGAGCTGTTTTTT. Translating gives CATSELPGTGELFF. This sequence joins TRBV24-1 and TRBJ2-2; D gene unclear. Germline-derived CDR1 and CDR2 are KGHDR and SFDVKD. The CDR3 is 14 residues long. V was clipped by 4 bases and J by 5 bases, with 10 bases between them.